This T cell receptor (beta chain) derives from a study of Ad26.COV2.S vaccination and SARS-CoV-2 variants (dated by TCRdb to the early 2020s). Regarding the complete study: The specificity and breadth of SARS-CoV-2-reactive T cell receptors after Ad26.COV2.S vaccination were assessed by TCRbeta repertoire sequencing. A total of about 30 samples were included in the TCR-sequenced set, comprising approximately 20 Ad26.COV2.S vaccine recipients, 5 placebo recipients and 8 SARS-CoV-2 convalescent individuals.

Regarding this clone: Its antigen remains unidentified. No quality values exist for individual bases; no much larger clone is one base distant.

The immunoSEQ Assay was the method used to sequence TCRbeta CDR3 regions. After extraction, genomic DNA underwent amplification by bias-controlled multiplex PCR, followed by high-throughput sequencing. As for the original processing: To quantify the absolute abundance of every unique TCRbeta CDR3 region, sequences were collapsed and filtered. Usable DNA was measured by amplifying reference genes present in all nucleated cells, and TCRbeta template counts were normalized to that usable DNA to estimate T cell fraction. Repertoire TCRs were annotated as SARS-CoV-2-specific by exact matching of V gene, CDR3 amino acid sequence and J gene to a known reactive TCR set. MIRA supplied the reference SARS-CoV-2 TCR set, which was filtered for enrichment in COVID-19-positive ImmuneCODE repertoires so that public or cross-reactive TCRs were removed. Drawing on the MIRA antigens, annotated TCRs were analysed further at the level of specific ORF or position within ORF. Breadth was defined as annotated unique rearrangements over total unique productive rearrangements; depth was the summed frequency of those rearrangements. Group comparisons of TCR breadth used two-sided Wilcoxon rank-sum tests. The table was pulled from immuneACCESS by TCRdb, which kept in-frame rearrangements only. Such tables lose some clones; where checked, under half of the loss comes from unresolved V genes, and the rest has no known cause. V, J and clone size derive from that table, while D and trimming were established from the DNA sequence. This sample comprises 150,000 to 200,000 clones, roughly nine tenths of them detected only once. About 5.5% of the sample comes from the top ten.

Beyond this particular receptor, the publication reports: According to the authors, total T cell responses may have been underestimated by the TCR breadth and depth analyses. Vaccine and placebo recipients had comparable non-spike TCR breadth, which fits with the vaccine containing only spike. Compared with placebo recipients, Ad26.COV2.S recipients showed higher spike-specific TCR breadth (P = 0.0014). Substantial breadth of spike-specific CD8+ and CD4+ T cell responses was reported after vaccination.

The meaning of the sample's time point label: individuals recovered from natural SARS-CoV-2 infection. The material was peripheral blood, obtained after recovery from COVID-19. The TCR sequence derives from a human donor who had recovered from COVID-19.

CDR3 sequence: CASSLSSGVLREQYF. The sequenced DNA: TGTGCCAGCAGCTTGAGCAGCGGGGTGCTACGGGAGCAGTACTTC. This sequence uses TRBV5-4 and TRBJ2-7, and 7 junction bases match TRBD2. Counted from cysteine to phenylalanine, this CDR3 has 15 amino acids. Here the CDR3 DNA is all that survives: 45 bases in frame from base 1. CDR1 and CDR2 (SGHNT, YYREEE) derive from the germline V gene (reference sequence). Here V drops 1 base and J drops 7 bases, and the junction holds 11 bases not matched to any gene.